Listed here are 12 T cell receptor beta chains from one sample, sequenced in a study of blood T cells in healthy people across ages. A second PCR, run for roughly 7 to 11 cycles, used a sample-barcoded 5' primer plus a J-beta primer mix. TCRdb re-derived calls from the 5' RACE reads in MiXCR, one entry per CDR3 protein. The sample lists 750,000 to 950,000 distinct CDR3 sequences; about 53% were seen once. Input material: blood. All receptors derive from a man at least 80 years old in good health.

The V and J genes are TRBV20-1 and TRBJ1-1; tentatively, D is TRBD1 (6 bases). The length of the CDR3 is 13 residues. Germline CDR1 DFQATT, CDR2 SNEGSKA (reference sequence). V was pared by 3 bases and J by 0 bases, with 8 bases between. As DNA, the CDR3 is TGCAGTGCTAGTCGGGACATGAACACTGAAGCTTTCTTT. It translates to CSASRDMNTEAFF.

The chain uses TRBV7-8 and TRBJ2-1; 10 bases align to TRBD2. This CDR3 comprises 19 residues. The germline V gene has CDR1 SGHVS and CDR2 FQNEAQ. Germline trimming cut 5 bases from V and 2 bases from J; bases unmatched to any gene: 15. CDR3 sequence reads: CASSPRSPLAGQTYNEQFF. CDR3 sequence (DNA): TGTGCCAGCAGCCCACGAAGCCCACTAGCGGGACAGACCTACAATGAGCAGTTCTTC.

The chain uses TRBV29-1 and TRBJ2-6; D may be TRBD1 or TRBD2 (5 bases each). Between the trimmed V and J ends, which lost 7 bases and 0 bases, there was a span of 16 bases. CDR1 and CDR2 from the germline V gene are SQVTM and ANQGSEA. The CDR3 totals 16 residues. CDR3 DNA: TGCAGCGATCCAACCGGGACCCACTCTGGGGCCAACGTCCTGACTTTC. Its translation is CSDPTGTHSGANVLTF. The full variable domain, in which reference TRBV29-1 and TRBJ2-6 provide the parts outside the CDR3, is SAVISQKPSRDICQRGTSLTIQCQVDSQVTMMFWYRQQPGQSLTLIATANQGSEATYESGFVIDKFPISRPNLTFSTLTVSNMSPEDSSIYLCSDPTGTHSGANVLTFGAGSRLTVL.

This clonotype has at least ten counts. The chain carries TRBV29-1 and TRBJ2-4; perhaps D is TRBD1 or TRBD2 (5 bases each). Germline CDR1 SQVTM, CDR2 ANQGSEA. CDR3 length: 13 residues. The V end was cut by 2 bases, the J end by 10 bases, with 15 bases between. The CDR3 bases are TGCAGCGTTGAATTGGGGGACGTAGGGATTCAGTACTTC. This translates into CSVELGDVGIQYF.

The V call is TRBV29-1, the J call TRBJ1-1, with 8 nucleotides matching TRBD1. V was pared by 4 bases and J by 4 bases, with 5 bases of the junction left unmatched. The CDR3 consists of 13 residues. Germline CDR1 and CDR2: SQVTM and ANQGSEA. Written as DNA, the CDR3 is TGCAGCGTTGGGGGACAGGTCGGCACTGAAGCTTTCTTT. As protein: CSVGGQVGTEAFF.

This clonotype was counted a few times. The V and J genes are TRBV7-3 and TRBJ2-6; unclear D gene. The CDR3 runs to 17 residues. Germline V lookup: CDR1 SGHTA, CDR2 FQGTGA. The V end was cut by 5 bases, the J end by 0 bases, with 14 bases between. For the CDR3, the DNA is TGTGCCAGCAGCCCCATCGGACGGCTCTCTGGGGCCAACGTCCTGACTTTC. Translating gives CASSPIGRLSGANVLTF. The full variable domain, with the rest looked up from reference TRBV7-3 and TRBJ2-6, is GAGVSQTPSNKVTEKGKYVELRCDPISGHTALYWYRQSLGQGPEFLIYFQGTGAADDSGLPNDRFFAVRPEGSVSTLKIQRTERGDSAVYLCASSPIGRLSGANVLTFGAGSRLTVL.

The chain combines TRBV11-2 with TRBJ2-1; D is possibly TRBD1 or TRBD2 (5 bases each). Germline V lookup: CDR1 SGHAT, CDR2 FQNNGV. With 0 bases removed from V and 0 bases from J, the gap between germline ends came to 12 bases. This CDR3 has 17 residues. CDR3 amino acids: CASSLDRGSSSYNEQFF. The DNA of the CDR3 is TGTGCCAGCAGCTTAGATCGGGGCTCTAGCTCCTACAATGAGCAGTTCTTC. Together with reference TRBV11-2 and TRBJ2-1, the CDR3 gives the full variable domain: EAGVAQSPRYKIIEKRQSVAFWCNPISGHATLYWYQQILGQGPKLLIQFQNNGVVDDSQLPKDRFSAERLKGVDSTLKIQPAKLEDSAVYLCASSLDRGSSSYNEQFFGPGTRLTVL.

J is TRBJ2-7 and V is TRBV29-1; 7 bases align to TRBD2. Per the germline V gene, CDR1 is SQVTM and CDR2 is ANQGSEA. The CDR3 contains 12 residues. V shed 2 bases and J 3 bases; nucleotides not matched to a gene: 1. The CDR3 DNA reads TGCAGCGTTGAAACTAGCGACTACGAGCAGTACTTC. Translation: CSVETSDYEQYF.

The chain links TRBV20-1 to TRBJ1-5; TRBD1 matches 7 bases. CDR3 length: 13 amino acids. Germline V CDR1 and CDR2: DFQATT, SNEGSKA (reference sequence). Germline trimming cut 4 bases from V and 3 bases from J; bases unmatched to any gene: 3. Here the CDR3 DNA reads TGCAGTGCTATACAGGGGAACAATCAGCCCCAGCATTTT. Its protein product is CSAIQGNNQPQHF.

In DNA, the CDR3 is TGTGCCAGCTCACCACGGGACAGGGTGAGGCAGCCCCAGCATTTT. It translates to CASSPRDRVRQPQHF. V is TRBV18 and J is TRBJ1-5; 9 nucleotides align to TRBD1. V lost 1 base and J lost 7; bases outside the gene matches: 5. This CDR3 is built from 15 residues. Germline V gene data show CDR1 as KGHSH and CDR2 as LQKENI.

The genes are TRBV9 and TRBJ2-5; TRBD2 aligns across 7 bases. The V segment lost 4 bases and the J segment 1 base; nucleotides outside the gene matches: 13. The germline V gene has CDR1 SGDLS and CDR2 YYNGEE. This CDR3 is built from 17 residues. This CDR3 reads CASSHRAGTIIQETQYF. The CDR3 nucleotides are TGTGCCAGCAGCCATAGAGCGGGGACTATCATCCAAGAGACCCAGTACTTC.

This rearrangement joins TRBV9 to TRBJ2-4; D unclear. Germline CDR1 and CDR2: SGDLS and YYNGEE. The CDR3 has 11 amino acids. Trimming removed 4 bases at V and 13 bases at J, with 12 bases between. The CDR3 reads CASSTGSVQYF. In DNA form, the CDR3 reads TGTGCCAGCAGCACCGGAAGCGTGCAGTACTTC.